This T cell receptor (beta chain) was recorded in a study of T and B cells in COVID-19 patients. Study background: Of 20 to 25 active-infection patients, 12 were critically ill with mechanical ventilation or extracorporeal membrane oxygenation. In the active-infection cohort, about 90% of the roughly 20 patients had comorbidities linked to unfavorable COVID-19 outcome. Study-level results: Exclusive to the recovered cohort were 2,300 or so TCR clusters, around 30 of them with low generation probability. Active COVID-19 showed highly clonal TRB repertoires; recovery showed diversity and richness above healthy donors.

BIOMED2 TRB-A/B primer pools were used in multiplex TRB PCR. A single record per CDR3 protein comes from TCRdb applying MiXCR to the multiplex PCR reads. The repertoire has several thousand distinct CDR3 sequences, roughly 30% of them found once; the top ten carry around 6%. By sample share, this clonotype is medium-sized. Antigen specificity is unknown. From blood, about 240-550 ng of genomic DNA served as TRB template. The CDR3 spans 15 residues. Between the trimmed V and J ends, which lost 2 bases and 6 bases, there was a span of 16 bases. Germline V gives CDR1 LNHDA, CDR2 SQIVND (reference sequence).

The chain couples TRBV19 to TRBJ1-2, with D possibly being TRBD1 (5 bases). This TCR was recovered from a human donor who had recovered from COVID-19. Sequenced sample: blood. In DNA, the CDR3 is TGTGCCAGTAGTATAACCGGGGACTCCCCCCATGGCTACACCTTC. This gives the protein CASSITGDSPHGYTF.